Below, 14 T cell receptor beta chains from the same sample are listed, as sequenced in a study of Graves' ophthalmopathy and Graves' hyperthyroidism (dated by TCRdb to the late 2010s). TCRdb records Illumina HiSeq 2000 as the sequencer. For repertoire sequencing, TCR beta CDR3 regions were amplified from RNA transcripts. A first-round RT-PCR used HTBI primers with the Qiagen OneStep RT-PCR kit, followed by a second-round multiplex PCR, size selection and purification. Using fastp trimming at Q25 and MiXCR clonotype assembly, TCRdb reanalyzed the public sequencing data and kept in-frame beta chains. Each entry is one CDR3 protein sequence, shown with its most common DNA and genes. This sample gives about 620,000 distinct CDR3 sequences in total; 20% to 25% of them show up just once. Approximately 6.9% of the sample rests with the top ten. The sequencing input was peripheral blood. The receptors were gathered from a woman aged 18 to 35 with stable Graves' hyperthyroidism. Some clones in this sample may be carry-over from other donors' samples. Donor details come from another sample of the same person, matched by shared clones.

In its sample, this clonotype was seen many times. The CDR3 sequence is CASSYSRGLEAFF. In DNA, the CDR3 is TGTGCCAGCAGTTACTCGAGAGGGTTAGAAGCTTTCTTT. V usage is TRBV6-5 and J usage is TRBJ1-1, with unresolved D. V dropped 0 bases and J dropped 8 bases, with 10 bases sitting between them. The CDR3 is 13 residues long. Germline V gene lookup returns CDR1 MNHEY and CDR2 SVGAGI.

Only a few counts were recorded for this clonotype. This chain uses TRBV5-1 with TRBJ1-2, with 8 bases matching TRBD1. Germline CDR1 reads SGHRS; CDR2 reads YFSETQ. Trimming took 4 bases from V and 8 from J; bases not matched to a gene: 7. The CDR3 has 13 residues. CDR3 amino acids: CASSSPGGKGYTF. CDR3 DNA sequence: TGCGCCAGCAGCAGCCCAGGGGGCAAAGGCTACACCTTC.

This clonotype was detected many times. This chain joins TRBV12-3 or TRBV12-4 and TRBJ1-5; D not certain. The CDR3 consists of 14 residues. The V end lost 7 bases, the J end lost 7 bases, and 17 bases lay between the germline ends. The CDR3, as DNA: TGTGCCAGCACCACCGAGAAGGCCCACCAGCCCCAGCATTTT. Residues: CASTTEKAHQPQHF.

This clonotype was counted at least ten times. The V and J genes are TRBV7-8 and TRBJ1-2; 8 nucleotides agree with TRBD1. Germline trimming cut 6 bases from V and 8 bases from J; bases unmatched to any gene: 8. The CDR3 extends over 13 amino acids. Looked up from germline, CDR1 is SGHVS and CDR2 is FQNEAQ. The CDR3 reads CASRSGQGGGYTF. Here the CDR3 DNA reads TGTGCCAGCAGGAGCGGACAGGGAGGAGGCTACACCTTC.

This clonotype showed up just a few times. This chain uses TRBV19 with TRBJ1-2; tentatively, D is TRBD1 (6 bases). The CDR3 runs 13 residues. V was cut by 5 bases and J by 8 bases, with 15 bases left in between. The V gene's germline CDR1 is LNHDA and CDR2 SQIVND (reference sequence). CDR3 sequence reads: CASSLYRERGYTF. CDR3 coding DNA: TGTGCCAGTAGTCTCTACAGGGAGAGAGGCTACACCTTC.

The V and J genes are TRBV20-1 and TRBJ1-5; the match to TRBD1 covers 7 bases. Germline V lookup: CDR1 DFQATT, CDR2 SNEGSKA (reference sequence). J gave up 5 bases and V 0 bases, and 4 bases lay outside the gene matches. This CDR3 comprises 14 residues. The CDR3 region has the DNA TGCAGTGCTAGAGATTCACAGGGGTATCAGCCCCAGCATTTT. Amino acid sequence: CSARDSQGYQPQHF.

The chain employs TRBV5-6 and TRBJ1-6; 8 bases fit TRBD1. J was trimmed by 1 base and V by 2 bases; bases with no gene match: 5. This CDR3 is built from 17 residues. Germline CDR1 SGHDT, CDR2 YYEEEE. CDR3 DNA sequence: TGTGCCAGCAGCTTAAGACAGGGGATGTCCTATAATTCACCCCTCCACTTT. It yields the protein CASSLRQGMSYNSPLHF.

In this sample, this clonotype turned up a few times. This chain links TRBV4-3 with TRBJ2-7, with 9 nucleotides matching TRBD2. Germline lookup yields CDR1 LGHNA and CDR2 YSLEER. V lost 1 base, J lost 1 base, and 5 bases stayed unmatched. There are 16 residues in the CDR3. For the CDR3, the DNA is TGCGCCAGCAGCCAAGTTAGCGGGGGTCGATCCTACGAGCAGTACTTC. This sequence encodes CASSQVSGGRSYEQYF.

This clonotype was counted ten times or more. The chain joins TRBV27 to TRBJ1-5; D unresolved. The germline V gene has CDR1 MNHEY and CDR2 SMNVEV (reference sequence). The CDR3 loop spans 15 amino acids. Trimming took 0 bases from V and 6 from J, leaving 12 bases between them. CDR3 DNA: TGTGCCAGCAGTTTATCGAGTTTGGGAATTCAGCCCCAGCATTTT. Translated: CASSLSSLGIQPQHF.

This clonotype was detected ten times or more. The gene calls are TRBV12-3 or TRBV12-4 and TRBJ1-6; no definite D call. The CDR3 contains 12 residues. Trimming cost V 3 bases and J 10 bases, with 7 bases left between them. CDR3 amino acids: CASSFPVSPLHF. In DNA form, the CDR3 reads TGTGCCAGCAGTTTTCCTGTCTCACCCCTCCACTTT.

This clonotype was found a few times. The rearrangement joins TRBV6-5 to TRBJ2-7; unclear D gene. This CDR3 is 13 amino acids long. Per the germline V gene, CDR1 is MNHEY and CDR2 is SVGAGI. Trimming left V 4 bases short and J 3 bases short, with 10 bases between. The DNA for the CDR3 is TGTGCCAGCAGTTTACAGATTCACTACGAGCAGTACTTC. Its translation: CASSLQIHYEQYF.

The table lists this clonotype with many counts. The chain combines TRBV12-3 or TRBV12-4 with TRBJ1-1; tentatively, D is TRBD1 (6 bases). The CDR3 is made up of 13 amino acids. The V gene lost 4 bases and the J gene lost 4 bases, with 10 bases spanning the gap. The CDR3 nucleotides are TGTGCCAGCAGTTGGCAGGGGAGCACTGAAGCTTTCTTT. It encodes CASSWQGSTEAFF.

This chain links TRBV6-4 with TRBJ1-1; TRBD1 agrees at 7 bases. This CDR3 has 17 residues. Germline V gives CDR1 MRHNA, CDR2 SNTAGT. V lost 6 bases, J lost 0 bases, and 13 bases stayed unmatched. The CDR3: CASRSSGGRDMNTEAFF. CDR3 DNA: TGTGCCAGCAGAAGCTCAGGGGGAAGGGATATGAACACTGAAGCTTTCTTT.

The gene calls are TRBV30 and TRBJ2-2, with no clear D. Germline V gives CDR1 GTSNPN, CDR2 SVGIG (reference sequence). Trimming took off 0 bases at V and 3 bases at J, with 8 bases between the two ends. This CDR3 has 14 residues. CDR3 residues: CAWSVGVDTGELFF. The DNA of the CDR3 is TGTGCCTGGAGTGTTGGGGTGGACACCGGGGAGCTGTTTTTT.